This T cell receptor (beta chain) was retrieved from a study of blood T cell repertoires in COVID-19. Overall study: Samples representing acute and convalescent COVID-19 were sourced from the United States, Italy and Spain. Sources were T cells, B-cell-depleted T cells, or PBMCs; the material itself was cDNA or gDNA.

As processed by the authors: Reference gene primers were amplified, and this amplification served to estimate nucleated cell counts. TCRdb's table, derived via immunoSEQ multiplex PCR, lists solely in-frame clones and lacks some. That table gives V, J and clone size, and the DNA gave D and trimming. The table includes over 85,000 clones, 70% to 80% detected once. V was trimmed by 5 bases and J by 1 base, leaving 11 bases between them. Germline V gene data show CDR1 as LNHDA and CDR2 as SQIVND (reference sequence). This CDR3 has 14 amino acids. Sequenced input: peripheral blood. This clonotype was obtained from a human donor in a cohort sampled during active COVID-19. The rearrangement uses TRBV19 and TRBJ2-5, with D perhaps TRBD1 (5 bases). The chain's CDR3 is CASSSPGAQETQYF. DNA of the CDR3: TGTGCCAGTAGTTCCCCTGGGGCCCAAGAGACCCAGTACTTC. Drawing the rest from reference TRBV19 and TRBJ2-5, the complete variable domain is DGGITQSPKYLFRKEGQNVTLSCEQNLNHDAMYWYRQDPGQGLRLIYYSQIVNDFQKGDIAEGYSVSREKKESFPLTVTSAQKNPTAFYLCASSSPGAQETQYFGPGTRLLVL.